Listed below are T cell receptor beta chains from one sample, sequenced in a study of cytomegalovirus exposure and HLA in healthy donors. Some clones are missing from TCRdb's copy, which holds only in-frame ones; the method was immunoSEQ multiplex PCR. Among 120,000 to 150,000 clones listed, about 88% were seen once. The sequencing sample was made of PBMCs. Receptor source: a woman between 18 and 29 years old in good health and CMV-seropositive. Each CDR3 is given with its conserved first and last residue. D genes are given only for firm matches. Clone size is given for some rows only: seen once, a few or many times, or a class if the clone is expanded.

D gene: NA; clone size: NA; V gene: TRBV7-9; J gene: TRBJ1-2; CDR3 protein: CASSLGDIRGGYTF; CDR3 DNA: TGTGCCAGCAGCTTAGGCGACATAAGGGGTGGCTACACCTTC
D gene: NA; clone size: NA; V gene: TRBV30; J gene: TRBJ2-5; CDR3 protein: CAWSVGVSRGSETQYF; CDR3 DNA: TGTGCCTGGAGTGTTGGAGTCAGCAGAGGGTCAGAGACCCAGTACTTC
D gene: TRBD2; clone size: NA; V gene: TRBV5-1; J gene: TRBJ2-3; CDR3 protein: CASSVAPGLAGITDTQYF; CDR3 DNA: TGCGCCAGCAGCGTTGCCCCGGGACTAGCGGGGATAACAGATACGCAGTATTTT
D gene: TRBD1; clone size: NA; V gene: TRBV5-6; J gene: TRBJ2-7; CDR3 protein: CASSWGQGAYEQYF; CDR3 DNA: TGTGCCAGCAGCTGGGGACAGGGGGCTTACGAGCAGTACTTC
D gene: TRBD2; clone size: NA; V gene: TRBV6-5; J gene: TRBJ2-1; CDR3 protein: CASSYGGSGRNEQFF; CDR3 DNA: TGTGCCAGCAGTTACGGGGGTAGCGGGAGAAACGAGCAGTTCTTC
D gene: NA; clone size: NA; V gene: TRBV29-1; J gene: TRBJ1-1; CDR3 protein: CSVEVGGRPEAFF; CDR3 DNA: TGCAGCGTTGAAGTCGGGGGTAGGCCTGAAGCTTTCTTT
D gene: NA; clone size: NA; V gene: TRBV7-2; J gene: TRBJ1-1; CDR3 protein: CASSLAVGRVGAFF; CDR3 DNA: TGTGCCAGCAGCTTAGCGGTGGGCAGGGTAGGAGCTTTCTTT
D gene: NA; clone size: once; V gene: TRBV7-9; J gene: TRBJ1-2; CDR3 protein: CASSLEVGARLWYGYTF; CDR3 DNA: TGTGCCAGCAGCTTAGAGGTGGGAGCCAGGCTTTGGTATGGCTACACCTTC
D gene: NA; clone size: NA; V gene: TRBV7-2; J gene: TRBJ1-2; CDR3 protein: CASSRTDYGYTF; CDR3 DNA: TGTGCCAGCAGCCGGACAGACTATGGCTACACCTTC
D gene: NA; clone size: NA; V gene: TRBV6-1; J gene: TRBJ1-5; CDR3 protein: CASIGQSYSNQPQHF; CDR3 DNA: TGTGCCAGCATTGGGCAGTCATATAGCAATCAGCCCCAGCATTTT
D gene: TRBD1; clone size: NA; V gene: TRBV29-1; J gene: TRBJ1-2; CDR3 protein: CSAADAGGGGYGYTF; CDR3 DNA: TGCAGCGCTGCGGACGCAGGGGGCGGAGGCTATGGCTACACCTTC
D gene: TRBD1; clone size: NA; V gene: TRBV5-1; J gene: TRBJ2-7; CDR3 protein: CASSDGTGAYEQYF; CDR3 DNA: TGCGCCAGCAGCGATGGGACAGGGGCCTACGAGCAGTACTTC
D gene: TRBD1; clone size: NA; V gene: TRBV5-6; J gene: TRBJ2-5; CDR3 protein: CASSPRTGGTQETQYF; CDR3 DNA: TGTGCCAGCAGCCCCCGGACAGGGGGAACTCAAGAGACCCAGTACTTC
D gene: TRBD2; clone size: few; V gene: TRBV7-2; J gene: TRBJ2-7; CDR3 protein: CASSLARTRGNEQYF; CDR3 DNA: TGTGCCAGCAGCTTAGCGCGGACTAGGGGAAACGAGCAGTACTTC
D gene: TRBD1; clone size: NA; V gene: TRBV27; J gene: TRBJ1-2; CDR3 protein: CASLKQGANYGYTF; CDR3 DNA: TGTGCCAGCCTCAAACAGGGGGCGAACTATGGCTACACCTTC
D gene: NA; clone size: NA; V gene: TRBV11-2; J gene: TRBJ2-7; CDR3 protein: CASSFSRGSEYEQYF; CDR3 DNA: TGTGCCAGCAGCTTTTCCCGCGGTAGCGAGTACGAGCAGTACTTC
D gene: NA; clone size: few; V gene: TRBV7-2; J gene: TRBJ1-5; CDR3 protein: CASSTSGQGRPQHF; CDR3 DNA: TGTGCCAGCAGCACTAGCGGGCAGGGCCGGCCCCAGCATTTT
D gene: NA; clone size: once; V gene: TRBV20-1; J gene: TRBJ2-7; CDR3 protein: CSPAQVPPSF; CDR3 DNA: TGCAGTCCCGCACAAGTCCCTCCGTCCTTC
D gene: NA; clone size: NA; V gene: TRBV20-1; J gene: TRBJ1-4; CDR3 protein: CSAHRGEKLFF; CDR3 DNA: TGCAGTGCTCATCGGGGGGAAAAACTGTTTTTT
D gene: NA; clone size: few; V gene: TRBV9; J gene: TRBJ1-2; CDR3 protein: CASSTAYGYTF; CDR3 DNA: TGTGCCAGTTCGACAGCTTATGGCTACACCTTC
D gene: NA; clone size: NA; V gene: TRBV11-3; J gene: TRBJ2-7; CDR3 protein: CASSRLGQRAYEQYF; CDR3 DNA: TGTGCCAGCAGCCGGCTGGGACAGCGGGCTTACGAGCAGTACTTC
D gene: NA; clone size: once; V gene: TRBV11-2; J gene: TRBJ2-7; CDR3 protein: CASSSFPEQYF; CDR3 DNA: TGTGCCAGCAGCTCCTTCCCCGAGCAGTACTTC
D gene: NA; clone size: few; V gene: TRBV28; J gene: TRBJ2-1; CDR3 protein: CASSFNGAGSYNEQFF; CDR3 DNA: TGTGCCAGCAGTTTTAATGGTGCAGGCTCCTACAATGAGCAGTTCTTC
D gene: NA; clone size: NA; V gene: TRBV30; J gene: TRBJ2-7; CDR3 protein: CAWSVRGTGEQYF; CDR3 DNA: TGTGCCTGGAGTGTACGGGGGACTGGCGAGCAGTACTTC